Presented here are 8 T cell receptor beta chains from one specimen sequenced in a study of blood T cell repertoires in COVID-19. Repertoires were generated with immunoSEQ multiplex PCR, while TCRdb's copy carries only in-frame clones and drops some. The sample consists of about 370,000 clones, 89% of them appearing once. The specimen was peripheral blood. Source of these receptors: a woman in her thirties with COVID-19, enrolled during active disease.

This clone was observed a single time. V is TRBV6-2 or TRBV6-3 and J is TRBJ2-3; 8 nucleotides match TRBD2. V shed 2 bases, J shed 0 bases, and the junction held 4 bases outside the gene matches. From germline, CDR1 is MNHEY and CDR2 SVGEGT. The CDR3 runs 16 residues. The CDR3 here is CASSYGERGSTDTQYF. CDR3 nucleotide sequence: TGTGCCAGCAGTTACGGGGAGCGGGGGAGCACAGATACGCAGTATTTT.

This chain uses TRBV6-5 with TRBJ1-1, with unresolved D. Trimming removed 2 bases at V and 2 bases at J, with 9 bases between. This CDR3 has 14 amino acids. Germline lookup yields CDR1 MNHEY and CDR2 SVGAGI. The chain's CDR3 is CASSYGRPNTEAFF. CDR3 bases: TGTGCCAGCAGTTACGGGAGGCCCAACACTGAAGCTTTCTTT.

This clone was observed a single time. The chain links TRBV29-1 to TRBJ2-3; 10 bases are shared with TRBD2. Per germline, CDR1 SQVTM and CDR2 ANQGSEA. V lost 1 base and J lost 0; bases outside the gene matches: 1. The CDR3 consists of 15 residues. This CDR3 reads CSVEVLAGSTDTQYF. The CDR3 DNA reads as TGCAGCGTTGAAGTACTAGCGGGGAGCACAGATACGCAGTATTTT.

This clone was picked up a small number of times. V is TRBV4-3 and J is TRBJ1-6, with TRBD1 matching over 8 bases. CDR3 length: 19 amino acids. Germline CDR1 is LGHNA and CDR2 is YSLEER. V gave up 4 bases and J gave up 10 bases; unmatched junction bases: 21. CDR3 in DNA: TGCGCCAGCAGCCCGACGGCCAGGGCAGGGGGCGGCTATAGCTCACCCCTCCACTTT. Amino acids: CASSPTARAGGGYSSPLHF.

V and J are TRBV6-5 and TRBJ2-3; D is unresolved. Trimming removed 5 bases from V and 6 bases from J, with 12 bases in between. The CDR3 spans 13 residues. Germline values: CDR1 MNHEY, CDR2 SVGAGI. This CDR3 is CASSSGWADTQYF. The CDR3 DNA sequence: TGTGCCAGCAGTAGTGGGTGGGCGGATACGCAGTATTTT.

V and J are TRBV7-2 and TRBJ2-6, with D uncertain. The germline V gene encodes CDR1 SGHTA and CDR2 FQGNSA. V was shortened by 5 bases and J by 2 bases, with 16 bases between the two germline ends. This CDR3 has 17 amino acids. CDR3 sequence (DNA): TGTGCCAGCAGCCCGAGACCGGGTCTTACTGGGGCCAACGTCCTGACTTTC. This gives the protein CASSPRPGLTGANVLTF.

The chain uses TRBV4-3 and TRBJ2-5; 8 nucleotides line up with TRBD2. V was pared by 0 bases and J by 13 bases, with 13 bases of the junction left unmatched. CDR1 is LGHNA, CDR2 YSLEER, per germline. CDR3 length: 15 amino acids. The CDR3 loop is CASSQDGGTSGLVYF. In nucleotides, the CDR3 is TGCGCCAGCAGCCAAGATGGGGGCACTAGCGGTCTCGTGTACTTC.

The gene calls are TRBV7-2 and TRBJ2-7, with TRBD2 as a possible D gene (5 bases). Trimming took off 4 bases at V and 11 bases at J, with 9 bases between the two ends. Looked up from germline, CDR1 is SGHTA and CDR2 is FQGNSA. The CDR3 totals 10 residues. In DNA, the CDR3 is TGTGCCAGCAGCTGCGGGTTGGAGTACGTC. Protein product: CASSCGLEYV.